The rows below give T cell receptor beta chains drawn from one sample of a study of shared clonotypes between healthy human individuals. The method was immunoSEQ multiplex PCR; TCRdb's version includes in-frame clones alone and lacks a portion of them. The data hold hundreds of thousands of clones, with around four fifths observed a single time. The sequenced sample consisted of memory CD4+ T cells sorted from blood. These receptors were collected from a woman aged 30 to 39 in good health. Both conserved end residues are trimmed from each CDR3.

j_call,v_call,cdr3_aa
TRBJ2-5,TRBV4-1,ASSQEGGRETQY
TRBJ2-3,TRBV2,ASSEGTASSTDTQY
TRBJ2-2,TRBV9,ASSVGTMNTGELF
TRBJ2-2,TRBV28,ASSSSPIAGLTGELF
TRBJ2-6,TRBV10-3,AIKTDPGANVLT
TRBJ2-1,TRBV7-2,ASSLGGLAGGLNEQF
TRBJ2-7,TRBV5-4,ASSFGTSGFYEQY
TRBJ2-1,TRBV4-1,ASSQVGRALYNEQF
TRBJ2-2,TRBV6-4,ASSDSRTSGPTGELF
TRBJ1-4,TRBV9,ASSAGTANEKLF
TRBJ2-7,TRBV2,ASSEGFVAGLAGVYEQY
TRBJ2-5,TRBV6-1,ASSLRGYQETQY
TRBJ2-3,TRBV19,ASKLQGGDTQY
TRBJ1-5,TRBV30,AWSPPWRVRNQPQH
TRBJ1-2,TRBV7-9,ASSLVPGSPYGYT
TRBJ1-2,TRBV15,ATSRVDRSYYGYT
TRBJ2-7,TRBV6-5,ASSYQTGRNEQY
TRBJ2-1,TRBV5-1,ASSLDGGYNEQF
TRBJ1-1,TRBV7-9,ASSLRGDTEAF
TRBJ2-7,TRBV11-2,ASTLDRPTAYEQY
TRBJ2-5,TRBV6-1,ASSEPTLETQY
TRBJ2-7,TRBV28,ASSLGTGFYEQY
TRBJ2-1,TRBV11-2,ASSSLYGRAHNEQF
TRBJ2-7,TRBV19,ASSAGEGYEQY
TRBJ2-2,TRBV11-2,ASSFGLAGLTGELF
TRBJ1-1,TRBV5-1,ASSPRWVPNTEAF
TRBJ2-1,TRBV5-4,ASSRLTSNEQF
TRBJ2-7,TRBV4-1,ASSQGLTGGWDEQY
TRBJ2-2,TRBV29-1,SVGLAGLTGELF
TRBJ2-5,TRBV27,ASIPPGEETQY
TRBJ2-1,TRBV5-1,ASSLTSGTQF
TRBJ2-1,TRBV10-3,AISEYMGQGANEQF
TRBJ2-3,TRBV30,AWSVRAGGLTDTQY
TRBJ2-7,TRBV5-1,ASSLLPRLGKSYEQY
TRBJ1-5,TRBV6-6,ASRNGQGIQPQH
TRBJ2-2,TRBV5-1,ASSLFPLAGDTGELF
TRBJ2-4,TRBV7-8,ASSLATGGRTDIQY
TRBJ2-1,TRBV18,ASSPTGVTYNEQF
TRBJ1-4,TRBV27,ATGQRNEKLF
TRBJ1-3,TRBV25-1,ASSPTTGNTIY
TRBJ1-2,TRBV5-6,ASSYLDRGYGYT
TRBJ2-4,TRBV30,AWSGHGRAKNIQY
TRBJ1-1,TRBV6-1,ASRPRTSWSAEAF
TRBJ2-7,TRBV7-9,ASSPQIGSPYEQY
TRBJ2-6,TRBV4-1,ASSQAPASSGANVLT
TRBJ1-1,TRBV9,ASSPLLAPGGENTEAF
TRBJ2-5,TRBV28,ASSRGTPQETQY
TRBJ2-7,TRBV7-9,ASRGSGDEQY
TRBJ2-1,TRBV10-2,ASIGLAGYPSTYNEQF
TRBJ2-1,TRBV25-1,ASREAVVGSSYNEQF
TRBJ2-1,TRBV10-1,ASSDSASGSYNEQF
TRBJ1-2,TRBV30,AWGRNRSGYT
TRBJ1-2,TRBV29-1,SVGETGLSGYT
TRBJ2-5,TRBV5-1,ATAEGWLAGEYQETQY
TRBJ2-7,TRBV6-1,ASSTQGAGEQY
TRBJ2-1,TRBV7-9,ASSLVGSRDYNEQF
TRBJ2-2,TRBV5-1,ASSRGQNTGELF
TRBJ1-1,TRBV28,ASSSPRRGRNTEAF
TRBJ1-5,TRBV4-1,ASSQDGHPNQPQH